This record looks at one T cell receptor beta chain sequence and its context. Its antigen is as yet unknown. The data were produced by immunoSEQ multiplex PCR, yet TCRdb's version contains in-frame clones alone and is incomplete. The data show 110,000 or so clones, about 88% seen once. In germline, CDR1 is LGHNA, CDR2 YNFKEQ. The V gene end was trimmed by 4 bases and the J gene end by 1 base; junction bases not matched to a gene: 6. CDR3 size: 15 residues. The entry originates in a study of identifying expanded T cells in peripheral blood. Study-level findings and limits: Differentially abundant clones: around 1.1 between replicates, 16.4 at 2 to 3 weeks, 19 to 20 at four. Variance in clone template counts between approximately 2-week samples significantly increased with total template count across all healthy donors.

The sequence was collected from a person aged 18 to 69 in good health. J is TRBJ1-1 and V is TRBV4-2, with 7 bases identical to TRBD1. Input material: blood. Written as DNA, the CDR3 is TGTGCCAGCAGCCCAGAGGGGACAGAGAACACTGAAGCTTTCTTT. Its protein product is CASSPEGTENTEAFF.